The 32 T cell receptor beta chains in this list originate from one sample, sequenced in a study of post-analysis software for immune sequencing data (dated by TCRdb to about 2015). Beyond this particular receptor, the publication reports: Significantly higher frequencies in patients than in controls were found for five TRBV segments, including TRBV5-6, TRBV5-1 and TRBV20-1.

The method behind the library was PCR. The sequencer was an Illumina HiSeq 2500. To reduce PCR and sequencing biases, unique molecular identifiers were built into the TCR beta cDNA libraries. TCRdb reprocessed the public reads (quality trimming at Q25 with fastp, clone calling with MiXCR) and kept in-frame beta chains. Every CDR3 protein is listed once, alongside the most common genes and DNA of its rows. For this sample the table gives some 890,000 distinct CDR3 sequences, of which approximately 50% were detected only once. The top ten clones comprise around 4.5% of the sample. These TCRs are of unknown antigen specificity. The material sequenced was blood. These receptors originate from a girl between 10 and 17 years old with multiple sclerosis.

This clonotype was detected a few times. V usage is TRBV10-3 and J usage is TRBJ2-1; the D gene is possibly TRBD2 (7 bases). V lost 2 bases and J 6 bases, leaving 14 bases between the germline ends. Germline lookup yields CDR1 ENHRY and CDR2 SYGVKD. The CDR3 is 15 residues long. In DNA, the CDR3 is TGTGCCATCAGTGAGCCGGGGGGCGGTAGCAATGAGCAGTTCTTC. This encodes CAISEPGGGSNEQFF.

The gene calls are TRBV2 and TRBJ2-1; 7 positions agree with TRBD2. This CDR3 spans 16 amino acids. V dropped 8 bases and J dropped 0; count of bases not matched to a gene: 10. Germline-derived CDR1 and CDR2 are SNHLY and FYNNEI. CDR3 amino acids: CASAKTSPSSYNEQFF. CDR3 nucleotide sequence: TGTGCCAGCGCTAAGACTAGCCCATCCTCCTACAATGAGCAGTTCTTC.

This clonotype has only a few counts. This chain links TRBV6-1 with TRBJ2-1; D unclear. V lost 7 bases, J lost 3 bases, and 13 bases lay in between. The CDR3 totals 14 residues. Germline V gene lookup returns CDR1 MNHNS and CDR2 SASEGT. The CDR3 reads CASTPKSHYNEQFF. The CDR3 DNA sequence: TGTGCCAGCACCCCTAAGTCTCACTACAATGAGCAGTTCTTC.

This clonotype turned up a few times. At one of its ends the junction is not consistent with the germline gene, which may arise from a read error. The CDR3 is CSARYSIDTQYF. DNA for the CDR3: TGCAGTGCTCGTTATAGCATAGATACGCAGTATTTT. This rearrangement joins TRBV20-1 to TRBJ2-3; D remains ambiguous. The germline V gene encodes CDR1 DFQATT and CDR2 SNEGSKA (reference sequence). The CDR3 runs to 12 residues.

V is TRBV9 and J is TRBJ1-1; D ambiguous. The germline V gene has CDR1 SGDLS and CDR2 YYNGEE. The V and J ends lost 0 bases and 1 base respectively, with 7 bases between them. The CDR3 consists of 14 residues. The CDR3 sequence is CASSVGRWNTEAFF. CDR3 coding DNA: TGTGCCAGCAGCGTAGGGAGGTGGAACACTGAAGCTTTCTTT.

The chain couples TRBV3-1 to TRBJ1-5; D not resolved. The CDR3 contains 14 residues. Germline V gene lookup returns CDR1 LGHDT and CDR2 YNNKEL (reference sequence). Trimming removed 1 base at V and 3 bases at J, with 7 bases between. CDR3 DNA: TGTGCCAGCAGCCAAGTGCCAGCCAATCAGCCCCAGCATTTT. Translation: CASSQVPANQPQHF.

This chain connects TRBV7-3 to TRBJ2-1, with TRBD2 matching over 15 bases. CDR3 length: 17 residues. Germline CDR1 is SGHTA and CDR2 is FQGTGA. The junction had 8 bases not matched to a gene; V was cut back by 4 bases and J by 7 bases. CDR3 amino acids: CASSSRGGTSGRNEQFF. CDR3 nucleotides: TGTGCCAGCAGCTCCCGGGGGGGGACTAGCGGGAGGAATGAGCAGTTCTTC.

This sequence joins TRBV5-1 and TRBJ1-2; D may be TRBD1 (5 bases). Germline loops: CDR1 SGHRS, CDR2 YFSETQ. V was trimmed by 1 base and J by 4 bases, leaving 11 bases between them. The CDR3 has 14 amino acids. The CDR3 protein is CASSLLQGGYGYTF. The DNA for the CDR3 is TGCGCCAGCAGCTTGTTGCAGGGTGGCTATGGCTACACCTTC. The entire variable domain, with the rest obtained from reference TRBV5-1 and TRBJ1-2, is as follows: KAGVTQTPRYLIKTRGQQVTLSCSPISGHRSVSWYQQTPGQGLQFLFEYFSETQRNKGNFPGRFSGRQFSNSRSEMNVSTLELGDSALYLCASSLLQGGYGYTFGSGTRLTVV.

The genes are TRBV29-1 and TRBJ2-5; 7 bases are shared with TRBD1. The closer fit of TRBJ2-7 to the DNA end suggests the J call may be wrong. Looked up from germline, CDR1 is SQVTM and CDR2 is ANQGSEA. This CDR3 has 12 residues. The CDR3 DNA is TGCAGCGTTTCGGACAGGCGCCACGAGCAGTACTTC. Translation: CSVSDRRHEQYF.

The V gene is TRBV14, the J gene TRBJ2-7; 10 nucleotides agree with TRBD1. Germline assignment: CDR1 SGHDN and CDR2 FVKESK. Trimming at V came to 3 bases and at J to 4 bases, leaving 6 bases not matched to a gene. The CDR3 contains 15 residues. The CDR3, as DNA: TGTGCCAGCAGCCAGCTAGGGACAGGGGCTTACGAGCAGTACTTC. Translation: CASSQLGTGAYEQYF.

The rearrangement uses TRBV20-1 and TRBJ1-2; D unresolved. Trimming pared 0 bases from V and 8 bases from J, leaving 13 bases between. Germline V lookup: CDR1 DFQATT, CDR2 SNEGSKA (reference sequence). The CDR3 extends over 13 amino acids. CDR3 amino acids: CSARDPQVWGYTF. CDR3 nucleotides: TGCAGTGCTAGAGATCCCCAGGTGTGGGGCTACACCTTC.

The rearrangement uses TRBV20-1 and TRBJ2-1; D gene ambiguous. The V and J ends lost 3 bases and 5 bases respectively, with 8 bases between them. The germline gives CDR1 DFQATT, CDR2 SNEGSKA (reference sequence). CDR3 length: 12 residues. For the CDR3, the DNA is TGCAGTGCTAGGGGTCAGAACAATGAGCAGTTCTTC. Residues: CSARGQNNEQFF.

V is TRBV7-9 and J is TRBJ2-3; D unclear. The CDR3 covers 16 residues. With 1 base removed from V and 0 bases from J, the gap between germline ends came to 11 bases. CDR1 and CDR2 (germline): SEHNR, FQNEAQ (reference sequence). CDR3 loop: CASSLVSGVSTDTQYF. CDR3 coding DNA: TGTGCCAGCAGCTTAGTTTCAGGAGTTAGCACAGATACGCAGTATTTT.

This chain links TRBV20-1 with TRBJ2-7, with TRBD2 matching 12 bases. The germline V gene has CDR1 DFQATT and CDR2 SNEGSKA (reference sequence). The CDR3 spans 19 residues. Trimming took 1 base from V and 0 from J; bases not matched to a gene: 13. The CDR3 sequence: CSARVSTSGSLVSSYEQYF. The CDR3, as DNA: TGCAGTGCTAGAGTTTCGACTAGCGGGAGTCTCGTTAGCTCCTACGAGCAGTACTTC.

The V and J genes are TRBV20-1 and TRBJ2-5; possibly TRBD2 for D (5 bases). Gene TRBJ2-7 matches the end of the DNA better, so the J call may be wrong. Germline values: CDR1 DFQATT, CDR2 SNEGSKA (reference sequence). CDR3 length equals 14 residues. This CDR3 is CSARDPREGNEQYF. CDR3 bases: TGCAGTGCTAGAGATCCACGAGAGGGCAACGAGCAGTACTTC.

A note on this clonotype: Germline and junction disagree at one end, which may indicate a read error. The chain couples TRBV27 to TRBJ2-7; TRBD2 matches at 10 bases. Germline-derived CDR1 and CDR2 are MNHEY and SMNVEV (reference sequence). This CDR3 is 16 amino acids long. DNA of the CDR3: TGTACCAGCAGCCCTCTAAGGACTAGCGGAGCCTACGAGCAGTACTTC. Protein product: CTSSPLRTSGAYEQYF.

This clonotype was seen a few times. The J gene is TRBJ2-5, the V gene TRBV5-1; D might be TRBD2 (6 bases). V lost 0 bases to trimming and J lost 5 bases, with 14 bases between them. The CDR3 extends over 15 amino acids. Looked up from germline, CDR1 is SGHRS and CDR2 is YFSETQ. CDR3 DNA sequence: TGCGCCAGCAGCTTGGTCGGACTACCCGCTGAGACCCAGTACTTC. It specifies CASSLVGLPAETQYF.

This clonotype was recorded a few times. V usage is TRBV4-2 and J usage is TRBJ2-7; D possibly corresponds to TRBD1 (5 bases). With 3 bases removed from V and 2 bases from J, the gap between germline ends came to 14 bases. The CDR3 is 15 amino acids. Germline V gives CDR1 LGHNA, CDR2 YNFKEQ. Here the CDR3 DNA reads TGTGCCAGCAGCCAGGTCGACAGTTCTACCTACGAGCAGTACTTC. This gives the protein CASSQVDSSTYEQYF.

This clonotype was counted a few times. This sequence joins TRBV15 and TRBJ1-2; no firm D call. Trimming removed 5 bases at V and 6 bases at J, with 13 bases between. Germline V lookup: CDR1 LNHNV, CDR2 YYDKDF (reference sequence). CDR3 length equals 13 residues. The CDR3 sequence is CATSFNLKDGYTF. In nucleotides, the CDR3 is TGTGCCACCAGCTTTAATCTCAAGGATGGCTACACCTTC.

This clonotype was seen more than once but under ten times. CDR3 DNA sequence: TGTGCCAGCAGTTACGAAGCCCCCGCGGACTGGGGCTACACCTTC. This codes for CASSYEAPADWGYTF. The J gene is TRBJ1-2, the V gene TRBV6-6; D call uncertain. The V end lost 2 bases, the J end lost 8 bases, and 18 bases lay between the germline ends. CDR3 length: 15 amino acids. Germline CDR1 reads MNHNY; CDR2 reads SVGAGI (reference sequence).

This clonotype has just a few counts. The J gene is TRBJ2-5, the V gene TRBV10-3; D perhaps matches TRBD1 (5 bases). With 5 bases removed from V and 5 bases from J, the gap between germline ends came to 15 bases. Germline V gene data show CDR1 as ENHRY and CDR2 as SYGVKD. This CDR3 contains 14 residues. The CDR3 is CAISPRRVGETQYF. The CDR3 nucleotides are TGTGCCATCAGTCCTCGCAGGGTTGGGGAGACCCAGTACTTC.

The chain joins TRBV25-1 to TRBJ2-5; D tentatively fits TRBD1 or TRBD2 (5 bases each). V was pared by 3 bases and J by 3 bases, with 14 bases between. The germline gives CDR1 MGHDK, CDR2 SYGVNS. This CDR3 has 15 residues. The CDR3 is CASSDLTGTEETQYF. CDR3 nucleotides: TGTGCCAGCAGTGACCTCACCGGGACGGAAGAGACCCAGTACTTC.

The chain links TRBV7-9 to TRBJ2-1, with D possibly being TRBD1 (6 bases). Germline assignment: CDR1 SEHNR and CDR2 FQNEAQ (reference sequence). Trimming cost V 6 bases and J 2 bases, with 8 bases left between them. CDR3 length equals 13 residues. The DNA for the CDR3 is TGTGCCAGCAGTGGACAGACCTACAATGAGCAGTTCTTC. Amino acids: CASSGQTYNEQFF.

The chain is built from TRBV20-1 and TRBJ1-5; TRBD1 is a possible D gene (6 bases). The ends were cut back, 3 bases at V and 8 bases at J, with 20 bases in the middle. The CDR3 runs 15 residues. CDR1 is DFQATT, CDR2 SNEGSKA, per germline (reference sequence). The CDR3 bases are TGCAGTGCTAGGGCAAGGGCAGGGGTCGGGAAGCCCCAGCATTTT. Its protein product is CSARARAGVGKPQHF.

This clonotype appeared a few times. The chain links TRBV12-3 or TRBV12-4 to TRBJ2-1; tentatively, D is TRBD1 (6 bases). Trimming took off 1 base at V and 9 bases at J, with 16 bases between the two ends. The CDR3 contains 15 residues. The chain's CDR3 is CASSLDRAPLVEQFF. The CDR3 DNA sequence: TGTGCCAGCAGTTTAGACAGGGCCCCCCTTGTTGAGCAGTTCTTC.

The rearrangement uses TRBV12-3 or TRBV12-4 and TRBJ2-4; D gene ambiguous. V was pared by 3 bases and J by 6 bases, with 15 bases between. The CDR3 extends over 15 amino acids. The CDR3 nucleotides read TGTGCCAGCAGTTTCGGCCACACCAAAGTAAACATTCAGTACTTC. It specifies CASSFGHTKVNIQYF.

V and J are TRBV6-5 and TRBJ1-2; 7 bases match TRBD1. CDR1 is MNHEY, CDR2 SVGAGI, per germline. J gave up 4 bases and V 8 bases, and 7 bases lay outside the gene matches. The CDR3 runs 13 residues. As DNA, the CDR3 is TGTGCCAGCTCCCGAGGGGGCGGCTATGGCTACACCTTC. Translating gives CASSRGGGYGYTF.

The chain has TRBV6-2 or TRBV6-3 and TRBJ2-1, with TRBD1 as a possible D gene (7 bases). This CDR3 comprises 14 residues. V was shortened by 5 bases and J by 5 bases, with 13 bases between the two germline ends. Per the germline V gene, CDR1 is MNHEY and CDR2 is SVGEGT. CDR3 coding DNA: TGTGCCAGCAGTGAGACAGGGAGGAACAATGAGCAGTTCTTC. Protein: CASSETGRNNEQFF.

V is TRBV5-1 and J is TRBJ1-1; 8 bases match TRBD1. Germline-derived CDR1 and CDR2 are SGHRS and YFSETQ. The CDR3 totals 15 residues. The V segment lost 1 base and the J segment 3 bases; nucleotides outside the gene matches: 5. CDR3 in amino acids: CASSLLGQEDTEAFF. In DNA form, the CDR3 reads TGCGCCAGCAGCTTGTTGGGACAGGAGGACACTGAAGCTTTCTTT.

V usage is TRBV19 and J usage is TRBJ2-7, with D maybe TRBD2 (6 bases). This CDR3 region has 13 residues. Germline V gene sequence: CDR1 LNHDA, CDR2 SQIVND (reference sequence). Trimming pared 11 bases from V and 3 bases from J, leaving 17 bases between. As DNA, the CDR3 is TGTGCCTCAGCCGGGGGAGGACTCTACGAGCAGTACTTC. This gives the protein CASAGGGLYEQYF.

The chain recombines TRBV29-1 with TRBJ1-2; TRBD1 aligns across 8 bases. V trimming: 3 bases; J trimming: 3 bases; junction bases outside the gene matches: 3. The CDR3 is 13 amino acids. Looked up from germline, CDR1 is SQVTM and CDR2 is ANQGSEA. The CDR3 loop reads CSVEAGGYYGYTF. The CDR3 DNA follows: TGCAGCGTTGAGGCAGGGGGCTACTATGGCTACACCTTC.

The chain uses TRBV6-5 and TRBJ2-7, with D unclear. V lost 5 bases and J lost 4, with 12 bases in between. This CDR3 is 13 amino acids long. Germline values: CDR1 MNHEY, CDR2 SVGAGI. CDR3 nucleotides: TGTGCCAGCAGTCGAGCCGGAACTTACGAGCAGTACTTC. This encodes CASSRAGTYEQYF.